One and the same sample provided the 19 T cell receptor beta chains below, sequenced in a study of Graves' ophthalmopathy and Graves' hyperthyroidism. Amplification of the TCR beta CDR3 regions used RNA transcripts (as template). An initial RT-PCR round employing HTBI primers preceded a second-round multiplex PCR. From the multiplex PCR reads, TCRdb called clonotypes with MiXCR, one entry per CDR3 protein. The sample yields 210,000 or so distinct CDR3 sequences, roughly 29% seen once. Sequencing was performed on peripheral blood. The source of these receptors is a man between 45 and 60 years old with Graves' ophthalmopathy.

J is TRBJ1-1 and V is TRBV7-2; no definite D call. In germline, CDR1 is SGHTA, CDR2 FQGNSA. Trimming took 2 bases from V and 10 from J, leaving 5 bases between them. The CDR3 runs to 10 residues. CDR3 sequence: CASSLSGAFF. CDR3 nucleotide sequence: TGTGCCAGCAGCTTATCGGGAGCTTTCTTT.

This clonotype came up many times. This chain links TRBV5-6 with TRBJ2-5; either TRBD1 or TRBD2 may supply D (5 bases each). The CDR3 contains 15 residues. CDR1 is SGHDT, CDR2 YYEEEE, per germline. V was cut by 2 bases and J by 1 base, with 12 bases left in between. Here the CDR3 reads CASSFSGTGQETQYF. The CDR3 DNA is TGTGCCAGCAGCTTTAGTGGGACGGGCCAAGAGACCCAGTACTTC. The complete variable domain, with remaining parts taken from reference TRBV5-6 and TRBJ2-5, reads DAGVTQSPTHLIKTRGQQVTLRCSPKSGHDTVSWYQQALGQGPQFIFQYYEEEERQRGNFPDRFSGHQFPNYSSELNVNALLLGDSALYLCASSFSGTGQETQYFGPGTRLLVL.

V and J are TRBV19 and TRBJ2-7; tentatively, D is TRBD2 (5 bases). Per germline, CDR1 LNHDA and CDR2 SQIVND (reference sequence). The CDR3 spans 14 residues. V lost 4 bases to trimming and J lost 6 bases, with 16 bases between them. CDR3 in DNA: TGTGCCAGTAGTACCCCACCCACTAGTTTCGAGCAGTACTTC. Amino acids: CASSTPPTSFEQYF. Using reference TRBV19 and TRBJ2-7 for the parts outside the CDR3, the full variable domain is DGGITQSPKYLFRKEGQNVTLSCEQNLNHDAMYWYRQDPGQGLRLIYYSQIVNDFQKGDIAEGYSVSREKKESFPLTVTSAQKNPTAFYLCASSTPPTSFEQYFGPGTRLTVT.

V and J are TRBV27 and TRBJ1-6, with D maybe TRBD1 (5 bases). The CDR3 totals 17 residues. The V gene's germline CDR1 is MNHEY and CDR2 SMNVEV (reference sequence). V was cut by 7 bases and J by 0 bases, with 16 bases left in between. The CDR3 DNA is TGTGCCAGCACCCGGTGGAGCGGGGGCTCCTATAATTCACCCCTCCACTTT. It specifies CASTRWSGGSYNSPLHF.

This clonotype was observed at least ten times. The chain couples TRBV7-2 to TRBJ2-7, with D possibly matching TRBD2 (5 bases). Per the germline V gene, CDR1 is SGHTA and CDR2 is FQGNSA. The CDR3 runs 14 residues. The germline V and J ends were trimmed by 1 base and 8 bases, with 15 bases remaining between them. The CDR3 sequence: CASSLVRPGTQQYF. In DNA form, the CDR3 reads TGTGCCAGCAGCTTAGTTCGTCCGGGAACCCAGCAGTACTTC.

The gene calls are TRBV28 and TRBJ2-5, with D perhaps TRBD1 (6 bases). The CDR3 is 13 residues long. Germline CDR1 reads MDHEN; CDR2 reads SYDVKM. V lost 8 bases to trimming and J lost 2 bases, with 12 bases between them. In DNA, the CDR3 is TGTGCCAGCCAAACAGGGACGCAAGAGACCCAGTACTTC. Its translation: CASQTGTQETQYF.

This clonotype was counted at least ten times. V is TRBV7-6 and J is TRBJ2-2, with a tentative D call TRBD1 (5 bases). Germline V gives CDR1 SGHVS, CDR2 FNYEAQ. V lost 4 bases to trimming and J lost 5 bases, with 11 bases between them. This CDR3 is 14 amino acids long. The CDR3 is CASSYQGITGELFF. CDR3 nucleotide sequence: TGTGCCAGCAGCTACCAGGGTATTACCGGGGAGCTGTTTTTT.

This clonotype appeared many times. V gene TRBV29-1 combines with J gene TRBJ2-4, with 8 bases identical to TRBD1. The CDR3 length is 17 residues. V shed 2 bases, J shed 0 bases, and the junction held 9 bases outside the gene matches. The germline gives CDR1 SQVTM, CDR2 ANQGSEA. CDR3 nucleotides: TGCAGCGTTGAATCGGGACAGGAGACGCTAGCCAAAAACATTCAGTACTTC. It yields the protein CSVESGQETLAKNIQYF.

This clonotype was seen many times. The J gene is TRBJ2-5, the V gene TRBV20-1, with 12 bases aligning to TRBD2. The CDR3 has 15 residues. V trimming: 5 bases; J trimming: 5 bases; junction bases outside the gene matches: 9. CDR1 is DFQATT and CDR2 is SNEGSKA in the germline V gene (reference sequence). The CDR3 DNA is TGCAGTGCTCTAGGACTAGCGGGAATCCAGGAGACCCAGTACTTC. This encodes CSALGLAGIQETQYF.

This clonotype was recorded at least ten times. This chain connects TRBV28 to TRBJ1-1; TRBD1 matches at 7 bases. With 6 bases clipped from V and 6 bases from J, the junction kept 10 bases outside the gene matches. The germline CDR1 and CDR2 sequences are MDHEN and SYDVKM. This CDR3 spans 14 amino acids. The CDR3 sequence is CASSQRQGTAEAFF. The CDR3 nucleotides read TGTGCCAGCAGCCAGAGACAGGGAACGGCTGAAGCTTTCTTT. Full variable domain (remainder filled in from reference TRBV28 and TRBJ1-1): DVKVTQSSRYLVKRTGEKVFLECVQDMDHENMFWYRQDPGLGLRLIYFSYDVKMKEKGDIPEGYSVSREKKERFSLILESASTNQTSMYLCASSQRQGTAEAFFGQGTRLTVV.

The rearrangement uses TRBV12-3 or TRBV12-4 and TRBJ2-5; D not certain. This CDR3 comprises 14 residues. V was trimmed by 7 bases and J by 2 bases, leaving 14 bases between them. CDR3 in amino acids: CASTPRRNQETQYF. The CDR3 DNA follows: TGTGCCAGCACCCCTCGGCGGAATCAAGAGACCCAGTACTTC.

At least ten counts were recorded for this clonotype. Written as DNA, the CDR3 is TGTGCCAGCAGCCAAGACGGACTAGCGATAGAAGGAGCCAAAAACATTCAGTACTTC. Protein sequence: CASSQDGLAIEGAKNIQYF. The rearrangement joins TRBV3-1 to TRBJ2-4; 9 nucleotides line up with TRBD2. Germline trimming cut 0 bases from V and 0 bases from J; bases unmatched to any gene: 9. Germline CDR1 is LGHDT and CDR2 is YNNKEL (reference sequence). This CDR3 region has 19 residues.

This chain joins TRBV15 and TRBJ2-5; 10 bases fit TRBD2. V lost 9 bases and J lost 3; bases outside the gene matches: 10. This CDR3 is built from 15 residues. Per germline, CDR1 LNHNV and CDR2 YYDKDF (reference sequence). The CDR3 DNA reads as TGTGCCACGCAGAGGGCTAGCGGGAGAGAAGAGACCCAGTACTTC. This encodes CATQRASGREETQYF.

The V and J genes are TRBV27 and TRBJ2-7, with D unclear. CDR1 and CDR2 from the germline V gene are MNHEY and SMNVEV (reference sequence). With 2 bases removed from V and 1 base from J, the gap between germline ends came to 9 bases. The CDR3 sequence is 14 residues long. CDR3 in DNA: TGTGCCAGCAGTTTAGGGCCGAGATCCTACGAGCAGTACTTC. Protein sequence: CASSLGPRSYEQYF.

The sample holds many counts of this clonotype. One base away lies a much larger clone, so this may be a sequencing read error. The chain combines TRBV7-2 with TRBJ1-2; TRBD1 is a possible D gene (5 bases). This CDR3 is built from 13 residues. CDR1 is SGHTA, CDR2 FQGNSA, per germline. The CDR3: CAGSIDSIYGYTF. Here the CDR3 DNA reads TGTGCCGGCAGCATTGACAGCATATATGGCTACACCTTC. Together with reference TRBV7-2 and TRBJ1-2, the CDR3 gives the full variable domain: GAGVSQSPSNKVTEKGKDVELRCDPISGHTALYWYRQSLGQGLEFLIYFQGNSAPDKSGLPSDRFSAERTGGSVSTLTIQRTQQEDSAVYLCAGSIDSIYGYTFGSGTRLTVV.

The chain is built from TRBV27 and TRBJ2-2, with a weak D call TRBD2 (6 bases). Between the trimmed V and J ends, which lost 11 bases and 4 bases, there was a span of 14 bases. This CDR3 spans 13 amino acids. Germline V CDR1 and CDR2: MNHEY, SMNVEV (reference sequence). For the CDR3, the DNA is TGTGCCTCCTCCGGGAGTGTCACCGGGGAGCTGTTTTTT. The encoded protein is CASSGSVTGELFF.

This clonotype occurred many times. The rearrangement joins TRBV6-5 to TRBJ2-5; tentatively, D is TRBD2 (7 bases). V lost 8 bases and J lost 5, with 18 bases in between. Germline lookup yields CDR1 MNHEY and CDR2 SVGAGI. The CDR3 is 14 amino acids. The CDR3 here is CASHRGGGTETQYF. The CDR3 coding sequence is TGTGCCAGCCACCGAGGGGGGGGCACGGAGACCCAGTACTTC.

The rearrangement uses TRBV28 and TRBJ1-5, with D possibly TRBD1 on 5 matching bases. V lost 7 bases and J lost 6, with 13 bases in between. Germline V gene data show CDR1 as MDHEN and CDR2 as SYDVKM. This CDR3 spans 13 amino acids. The CDR3 DNA sequence: TGTGCCAGCAAGGTAGGGGTCGCTCAGCCCCAGCATTTT. Translated, it gives CASKVGVAQPQHF.

For this clonotype: A much more abundant neighbour one base away suggests this may be a read error. The chain carries TRBV25-1 and TRBJ2-2; D may match TRBD1 or TRBD2 (5 bases each). Trimming pared 8 bases from V and 6 bases from J, leaving 19 bases between. The CDR3 covers 15 residues. Germline CDR1 reads MGHDK; CDR2 reads SYGVNS. Here the CDR3 reads CASGGGLLPPGELFF. The DNA for the CDR3 is TGTGCCAGCGGGGGTGGGCTACTCCCCCCCGGGGAGCTGTTTTTT.